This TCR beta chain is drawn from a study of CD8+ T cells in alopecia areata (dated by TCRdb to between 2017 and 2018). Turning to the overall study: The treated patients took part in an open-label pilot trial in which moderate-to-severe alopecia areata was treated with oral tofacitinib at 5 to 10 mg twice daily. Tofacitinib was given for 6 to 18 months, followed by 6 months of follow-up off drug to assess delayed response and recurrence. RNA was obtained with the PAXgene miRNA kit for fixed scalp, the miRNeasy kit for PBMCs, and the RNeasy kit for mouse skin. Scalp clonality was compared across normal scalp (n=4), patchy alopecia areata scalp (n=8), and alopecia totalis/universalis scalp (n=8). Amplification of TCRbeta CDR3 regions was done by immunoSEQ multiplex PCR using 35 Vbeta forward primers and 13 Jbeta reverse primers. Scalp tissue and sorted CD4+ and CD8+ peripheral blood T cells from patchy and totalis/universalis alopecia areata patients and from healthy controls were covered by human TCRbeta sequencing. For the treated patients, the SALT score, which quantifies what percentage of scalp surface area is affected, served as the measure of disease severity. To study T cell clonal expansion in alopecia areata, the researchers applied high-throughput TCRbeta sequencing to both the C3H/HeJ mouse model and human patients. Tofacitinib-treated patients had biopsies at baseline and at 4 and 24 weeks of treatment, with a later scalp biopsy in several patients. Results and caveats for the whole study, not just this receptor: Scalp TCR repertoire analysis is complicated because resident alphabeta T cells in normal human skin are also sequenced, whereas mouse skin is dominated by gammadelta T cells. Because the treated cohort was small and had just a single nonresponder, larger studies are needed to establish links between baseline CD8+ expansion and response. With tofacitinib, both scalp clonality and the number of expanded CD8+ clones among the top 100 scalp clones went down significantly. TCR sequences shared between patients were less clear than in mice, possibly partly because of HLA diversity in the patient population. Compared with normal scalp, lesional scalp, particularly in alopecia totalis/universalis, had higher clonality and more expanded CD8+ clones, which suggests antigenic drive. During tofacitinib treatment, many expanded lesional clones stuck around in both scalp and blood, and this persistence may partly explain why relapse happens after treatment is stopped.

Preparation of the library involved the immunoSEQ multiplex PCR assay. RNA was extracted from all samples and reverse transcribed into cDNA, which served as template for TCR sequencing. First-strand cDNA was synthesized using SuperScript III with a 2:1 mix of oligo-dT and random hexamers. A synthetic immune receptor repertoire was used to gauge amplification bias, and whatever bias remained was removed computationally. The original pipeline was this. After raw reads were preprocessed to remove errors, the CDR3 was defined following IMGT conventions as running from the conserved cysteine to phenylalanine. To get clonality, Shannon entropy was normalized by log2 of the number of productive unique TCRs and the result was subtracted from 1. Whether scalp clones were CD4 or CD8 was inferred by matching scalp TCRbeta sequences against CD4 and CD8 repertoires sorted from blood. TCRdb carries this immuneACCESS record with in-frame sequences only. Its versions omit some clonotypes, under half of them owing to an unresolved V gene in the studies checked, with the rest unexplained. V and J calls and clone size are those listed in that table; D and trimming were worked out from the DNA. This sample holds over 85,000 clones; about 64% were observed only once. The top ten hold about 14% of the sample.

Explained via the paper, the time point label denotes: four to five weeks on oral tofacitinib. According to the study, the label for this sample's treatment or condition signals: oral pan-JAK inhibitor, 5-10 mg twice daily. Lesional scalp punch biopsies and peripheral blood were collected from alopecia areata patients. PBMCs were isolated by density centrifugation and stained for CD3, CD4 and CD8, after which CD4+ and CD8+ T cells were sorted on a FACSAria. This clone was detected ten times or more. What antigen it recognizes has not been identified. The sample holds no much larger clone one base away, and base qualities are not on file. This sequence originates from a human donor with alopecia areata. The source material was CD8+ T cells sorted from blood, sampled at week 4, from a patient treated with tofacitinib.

DNA sequence: TGTGCCAGCAGTCCAGCTGGTTCGGGGGACTACAATGAGCAGTTCTTC. Its product reads: CASSPAGSGDYNEQFF. This chain joins TRBV6-4 to TRBJ2-1, and possibly TRBD2, on 6 matching bases. V loses 5 bases of germline sequence and J loses 3 bases, and the interval between the two ends is 17 bases. CDR1 MRHNA and CDR2 SNTAGT were looked up in the germline V gene. From cysteine to phenylalanine, the CDR3 is 16 amino acids long. Of all the DNA, just the CDR3 is kept, 48 bases in frame from base 1.